This is a list of T cell receptor beta chains from one sample in a study of blood T cells in healthy people across ages. In TCRdb, the 5' RACE reads were re-called with MiXCR into one record per CDR3 protein. In the table there are around 1,000,000 distinct CDR3 sequences, less than 45% of which are singletons. The sequenced material came from blood. These receptors were obtained from a man aged 18 to 35 in good health. Each CDR3 is given with its conserved first and last residue. The D gene is left open where the match is weak. The size entry is marked missing in some rows and otherwise reads once, few, many or a size class.

size: .; J: TRBJ1-5; V: TRBV7-9; D: .; CDR3: CASSDERGRYSNQPQHF; DNA: TGTGCCAGCAGCGATGAACGGGGAAGATATAGCAATCAGCCCCAGCATTTT
size: .; J: TRBJ2-7; V: TRBV14; D: .; CDR3: CASSQGFEQTYEQYF; DNA: TGTGCCAGCAGCCAAGGATTCGAGCAGACCTACGAGCAGTACTTC
size: few; J: TRBJ1-1; V: TRBV6-6; D: .; CDR3: CASGTLFTEAFF; DNA: TGTGCCAGCGGGACACTCTTCACTGAAGCTTTCTTT
size: .; J: TRBJ2-1; V: TRBV5-6; D: .; CDR3: CASSPTYLNEQFF; DNA: TGTGCCAGCAGCCCGACATACCTCAATGAGCAGTTCTTC
size: .; J: TRBJ2-3; V: TRBV20-1; D: .; CDR3: CSARVIYNPLDTQYF; DNA: TGCAGTGCTAGAGTCATCTACAATCCCTTAGATACGCAGTATTTT
size: .; J: TRBJ2-7; V: TRBV6-1; D: .; CDR3: CASSAETGSYEQYF; DNA: TGTGCCAGCAGTGCCGAGACAGGCTCCTACGAGCAGTACTTC
size: few; J: TRBJ2-3; V: TRBV12-5; D: .; CDR3: CASGLGAKTGQHTDTQYF; DNA: TGTGCTAGTGGTTTGGGGGCGAAAACAGGACAACACACAGATACGCAGTATTTT
size: .; J: TRBJ1-3; V: TRBV12-3/TRBV12-4; D: .; CDR3: CASSWVDGPSGNTIYF; DNA: TGTGCCAGCAGTTGGGTGGACGGACCCTCTGGAAACACCATATATTTT
size: .; J: TRBJ2-3; V: TRBV6-1; D: TRBD2; CDR3: CASSELGGTTDTQYF; DNA: TGTGCCAGCAGTGAACTCGGGGGGACGACAGATACGCAGTATTTT
size: .; J: TRBJ1-1; V: TRBV7-9; D: .; CDR3: CASSSITSTFEAFF; DNA: TGTGCCAGCAGCTCCATTACGTCGACATTTGAAGCTTTCTTT
size: few; J: TRBJ2-3; V: TRBV6-2/TRBV6-3; D: .; CDR3: CASSYRFEADTQYF; DNA: TGTGCCAGCAGTTATCGGTTTGAGGCAGATACGCAGTATTTT
size: few; J: TRBJ1-5; V: TRBV29-1; D: .; CDR3: CSVGDSGTDQPQHF; DNA: TGCAGCGTTGGTGACAGCGGCACGGATCAGCCCCAGCATTTT
size: .; J: TRBJ1-5; V: TRBV20-1; D: .; CDR3: CSARDRRGFQPQHF; DNA: TGCAGTGCTAGAGATAGGAGGGGCTTTCAGCCCCAGCATTTT
size: .; J: TRBJ2-7; V: TRBV6-6; D: .; CDR3: CASSPPRGRNEQYF; DNA: TGTGCCAGCAGCCCCCCCAGGGGTAGAAATGAGCAGTACTTC
size: many; J: TRBJ1-5; V: TRBV6-5; D: .; CDR3: CASGSSADRNQPQHF; DNA: TGTGCCAGCGGGTCGTCGGCGGATCGCAATCAGCCCCAGCATTTT
size: .; J: TRBJ2-5; V: TRBV2; D: TRBD2; CDR3: CASTQGLAVYNEQYF; DNA: TGTGCCAGCACCCAAGGACTAGCGGTCTACAATGAGCAGTACTTC